This is a list of T cell receptor beta chains from one sample in a study of control samples from healthy donors and cancer patients. Repertoires were generated with immunoSEQ multiplex PCR, while TCRdb's copy carries only in-frame clones and drops some. The sample records roughly 88,000 clones, 90% to 95% being singletons. Specimen: blood. Receptor source: a woman aged 30 to 39 in good health. Each CDR3 is given with its conserved first and last residue. The order of the fields is J gene, V gene, D gene, clone size, CDR3 DNA, CDR3 protein. The D gene is left open where the match is weak. The listing skips clone size in some rows; elsewhere it reads once, few, many or a size class.

>TRBJ2-3|TRBV15|NA|NA
TGTGCCACCGGCAGACGGGACCTAAGGGGGACAGATACGCAGTATTTT
CATGRRDLRGTDTQYF
>TRBJ2-7|TRBV29-1|NA|once
TGCAGCGTGGCCTTGGACAGCCGCCCCAGGTACGAGCAGTACTTC
CSVALDSRPRYEQYF
>TRBJ1-2|TRBV27|TRBD1|few
TGTGCCAGCAGTCGCCAGGGACAGTTCGGCTACACCTTC
CASSRQGQFGYTF
>TRBJ1-5|TRBV15|TRBD1|NA
TGTGCCACCAGCATAGAGGGGGCTAGCAATCAGCCCCAGCATTTT
CATSIEGASNQPQHF
>TRBJ1-1|TRBV11-2|TRBD1|NA
TGTGCCAGCAGCAATGGACAGGCGAACACTGAAGCTTTCTTT
CASSNGQANTEAFF
>TRBJ1-5|TRBV10-3|NA|NA
TGTGCCATCAACAGGGACCTCAATCAGCCCCAGCATTTT
CAINRDLNQPQHF
>TRBJ1-4|TRBV30|TRBD1|NA
TGTGCCTGGAGTGTACTTGGACAGGGGGGTGAAAAACTGTTTTTT
CAWSVLGQGGEKLFF
>TRBJ1-1|TRBV5-8|NA|NA
TGTGCCAGCAGCTCGGGACTTAGAATGAACACTGAAGCTTTCTTT
CASSSGLRMNTEAFF
>TRBJ2-7|TRBV25-1|NA|NA
TGTGCCAGCAGTGATGCCGGGCACGGAGAATACGAGCAGTACTTC
CASSDAGHGEYEQYF
>TRBJ1-2|TRBV2|NA|NA
TGTGCCAGCAGTGCTCGGGGGGGGGCTGGCTACACCTTC
CASSARGGAGYTF
>TRBJ2-3|TRBV4-1|TRBD2|NA
TGCGCCAGCAGCCACGGCGGGAGGGCCCCAGATACGCAGTATTTT
CASSHGGRAPDTQYF
>TRBJ1-4|TRBV6-5|TRBD1|NA
TGTGCCAGCAGTCCAGCAGGGGGAAGTGAAAAACTGTTTTTT
CASSPAGGSEKLFF
>TRBJ2-2|TRBV20-1|TRBD2|NA
TGCAGTGCTAGTCGGGAGGGGTCCTACACCGGGGAGCTGTTTTTT
CSASREGSYTGELFF
>TRBJ2-1|TRBV3-1/TRBV3-2|TRBD2|NA
TGTGCCAGCAGCCCCCGACTAGCATCAAATGAGCAGTTCTTC
CASSPRLASNEQFF
>TRBJ1-6|TRBV6-5|TRBD1|NA
TGTGCCGGGCAGGGGGCGGCTAATTCACCCCTCCACTTT
CAGQGAANSPLHF
>TRBJ1-1|TRBV30|NA|NA
TGTGCCTGGAGTGTAGGGTACAGGCTGGGCATGAACACTGAAGCTTTCTTT
CAWSVGYRLGMNTEAFF
>TRBJ1-2|TRBV25-1|NA|NA
TGTGCCAGCACGCAGGGCTCTACGGGCTACACCTTC
CASTQGSTGYTF
>TRBJ1-5|TRBV10-1|NA|NA
TGCGCCAGCAGTGAGTATGGTAGTCTTAATCAGCCCCAGCATTTT
CASSEYGSLNQPQHF
>TRBJ2-7|TRBV19|TRBD1|NA
TGTGCCAGTACTTCGACAGGGACCCCCTACGAGCAGTACTTC
CASTSTGTPYEQYF
>TRBJ1-2|TRBV6-6|TRBD1|NA
TGTGCCAGCAGTGGGACAGGTCCTGATTATGGCTACACCTTC
CASSGTGPDYGYTF
>TRBJ1-1|TRBV6-4|NA|NA
TGTGCCAGCAGAGAAAACTGGGAGGGGGGCACTGAAGCTTTCTTT
CASRENWEGGTEAFF
>TRBJ1-3|TRBV3-1/TRBV3-2|NA|NA
TGTGCCAGCAGCCAAGATGGCAGGATAGACACCATATATTTT
CASSQDGRIDTIYF
>TRBJ2-7|TRBV9|TRBD1|once
TGTGCCAGCAGCGCCGGGACAGGGGATATTTTGGAGCAGTACTTC
CASSAGTGDILEQYF
>TRBJ1-5|TRBV28|TRBD1|NA
TGTGCCAGCAGCCCACAGGGGTCGGGCAATCAGCCCCAGCATTTT
CASSPQGSGNQPQHF
>TRBJ2-2|TRBV5-1|NA|NA
TGCGCCAGCAGCTTGGACAGGGCGAACACCGGGGAGCTGTTTTTT
CASSLDRANTGELFF
>TRBJ1-2|TRBV18|TRBD1|NA
TGTGCCAGCTCACCACGACAGGGGACGGATTATGGCTACACCTTC
CASSPRQGTDYGYTF
>TRBJ2-5|TRBV4-2|TRBD2|NA
TGTGCCAGCAGCCAAAACGGACTAGCGGGACAGAAAGAGACCCAGTACTTC
CASSQNGLAGQKETQYF
>TRBJ2-5|TRBV5-1|TRBD1|NA
TGCGCCAGCAGCTTGGATTCGACAGGGGGCAAAGAGACCCAGTACTTC
CASSLDSTGGKETQYF
>TRBJ2-3|TRBV5-5|TRBD2|NA
TGTGCCAGCAGCCCACTAGCGTCGAGCACAGATACGCAGTATTTT
CASSPLASSTDTQYF
>TRBJ2-5|TRBV12-3/TRBV12-4|NA|NA
TGTGCCAGCAGTTTCCGGGAAGGACCCCAGTACTTC
CASSFREGPQYF
>TRBJ1-5|TRBV4-1|TRBD1|once
TGCGCCAGCAGCCAAGCGGACAGGGGCAATCAGCCCCAGCATTTT
CASSQADRGNQPQHF
>TRBJ2-5|TRBV5-8|NA|NA
TGTGCCAGCAGCTTGGGTATCTCTAGGTACCAAGAGACCCAGTACTTC
CASSLGISRYQETQYF
>TRBJ2-2|TRBV11-3|NA|NA
TGTGCCAGCAGCCGGGAATTCGGGGAGCTGTTTTTT
CASSREFGELFF
>TRBJ2-5|TRBV6-5|TRBD2|NA
TGTGCCAGCAGTTACTCGGTGGGAGGGCGAGAGACCCAGTACTTC
CASSYSVGGRETQYF
>TRBJ1-3|TRBV2|NA|NA
TGTGCCAGCAGTGGCATGGATTCTGGAAACACCATATATTTT
CASSGMDSGNTIYF
>TRBJ1-6|TRBV18|NA|NA
TGTGCCAGCTCACCACAGGGTGAGTCACCCCTCCACTTT
CASSPQGESPLHF
>TRBJ2-1|TRBV30|TRBD2|once
TGTGCCTGGAGTAGCGGGGGTTCGTACAATGGGCAGTTCTTC
CAWSSGGSYNGQFF
>TRBJ2-7|TRBV10-2|TRBD2|NA
TGCGCCAGCAGTGACCCCGGACTAGCGGCTTACGAGCAGTACTTC
CASSDPGLAAYEQYF
>TRBJ1-6|TRBV19|NA|NA
TGTGCCAGTGGGGACCGCGATCAATATAATTCACCCCTCCACTTT
CASGDRDQYNSPLHF
>TRBJ2-3|TRBV11-3|TRBD2|NA
TGTGCCAGCAGCTACCCCCCCAGTAGCGGGAGGGCCTATACGCAGTATTTT
CASSYPPSSGRAYTQYF
>TRBJ1-2|TRBV7-9|NA|NA
TGTGCCAGCAGCACCCAAACCAGGGGCGCTCAGGCTGGCTACACCTTC
CASSTQTRGAQAGYTF
>TRBJ1-1|TRBV30|NA|NA
TGTGCCTGGAAAGCTCATAACGTACCTGAAGCTTTCTTT
CAWKAHNVPEAFF
>TRBJ2-7|TRBV10-2|NA|NA
TGCGCCAGCAGTGAGTGGGGGGGGCTCTACTCCTACGAGCAGTACTTC
CASSEWGGLYSYEQYF
>TRBJ1-4|TRBV29-1|NA|NA
TGCAGCGTTACTTTGAGGACGGGCGTTGAAAAACTGTTTTTT
CSVTLRTGVEKLFF
>TRBJ1-1|TRBV5-4|TRBD1|once
TGTGCCAGCAGCTTGGGGACAGGGGGCATGAACACTGAAGCTTTCTTT
CASSLGTGGMNTEAFF
>TRBJ1-1|TRBV5-4|TRBD1|once
TGTGCCAGCAGCCCAGACACAGGGGACACTGAAGCTTTCTTT
CASSPDTGDTEAFF
>TRBJ1-6|TRBV6-5|NA|NA
TGTGCCAGCAAAGGGGACATAGGCCCAAATTCACCCCTCCACTTT
CASKGDIGPNSPLHF
>TRBJ2-2|TRBV5-1|NA|once
TGCGCCAGCACCCGGACACCCCAACCCGGGGAGCTGTTTTTT
CASTRTPQPGELFF
>TRBJ1-4|TRBV10-2|NA|NA
TGCGCCAGCAGGGACTCCGGCACGGGGAATGAAAAACTGTTTTTT
CASRDSGTGNEKLFF
>TRBJ2-5|TRBV12-3/TRBV12-4|NA|NA
TGTGCCAGCAGTTCATACGACCTGGGGACCCAGTACTTC
CASSSYDLGTQYF
>TRBJ1-3|TRBV4-1|NA|NA
TGCGCCAGCAGCCTCCCCCGTATGGGTGCCGGAAACACCATATATTTT
CASSLPRMGAGNTIYF
>TRBJ1-2|TRBV6-5|TRBD1|NA
TGTGCCAGCAGGCAGGACAGGGGGGGAAATGGCTACACCTTC
CASRQDRGGNGYTF
>TRBJ2-5|TRBV18|NA|NA
TGTGCCAGCTCATCATACCAAGAGACCCAGTACTTC
CASSSYQETQYF
>TRBJ1-4|TRBV28|TRBD1|NA
TGTGCCAGCAGGAGGGGGGACAGGGCCCCAACTAATGAAAAACTGTTTTTT
CASRRGDRAPTNEKLFF